This T cell receptor (beta chain) emerged from a study of T cell repertoires in cytomegalovirus infection. This clonotype appeared a few times. Its antigen remains unidentified. TCRdb re-derived calls from the reads in MiXCR, one entry per CDR3 protein. The table lists about 330,000 distinct CDR3 sequences, roughly a third of them singletons. CDR1 is DFQATT, CDR2 SNEGSKA, per germline (reference sequence). CDR3 size: 13 residues. V lost 2 bases to trimming and J lost 1 base, with 8 bases between them. The chain links TRBV20-1 to TRBJ2-5; perhaps TRBD1 as D (6 bases). The sequence derives from a human donor in good health (CMV status not recorded). Some clones in this sample may be carry-over from other donors' samples. The specimen comprised cultured PBMCs, sampled from culture after CMV antigen stimulation. The CDR3 sequence is CSARTGPQETQYF. DNA of the CDR3: TGCAGTGCTAGAACAGGGCCCCAAGAGACCCAGTACTTC.